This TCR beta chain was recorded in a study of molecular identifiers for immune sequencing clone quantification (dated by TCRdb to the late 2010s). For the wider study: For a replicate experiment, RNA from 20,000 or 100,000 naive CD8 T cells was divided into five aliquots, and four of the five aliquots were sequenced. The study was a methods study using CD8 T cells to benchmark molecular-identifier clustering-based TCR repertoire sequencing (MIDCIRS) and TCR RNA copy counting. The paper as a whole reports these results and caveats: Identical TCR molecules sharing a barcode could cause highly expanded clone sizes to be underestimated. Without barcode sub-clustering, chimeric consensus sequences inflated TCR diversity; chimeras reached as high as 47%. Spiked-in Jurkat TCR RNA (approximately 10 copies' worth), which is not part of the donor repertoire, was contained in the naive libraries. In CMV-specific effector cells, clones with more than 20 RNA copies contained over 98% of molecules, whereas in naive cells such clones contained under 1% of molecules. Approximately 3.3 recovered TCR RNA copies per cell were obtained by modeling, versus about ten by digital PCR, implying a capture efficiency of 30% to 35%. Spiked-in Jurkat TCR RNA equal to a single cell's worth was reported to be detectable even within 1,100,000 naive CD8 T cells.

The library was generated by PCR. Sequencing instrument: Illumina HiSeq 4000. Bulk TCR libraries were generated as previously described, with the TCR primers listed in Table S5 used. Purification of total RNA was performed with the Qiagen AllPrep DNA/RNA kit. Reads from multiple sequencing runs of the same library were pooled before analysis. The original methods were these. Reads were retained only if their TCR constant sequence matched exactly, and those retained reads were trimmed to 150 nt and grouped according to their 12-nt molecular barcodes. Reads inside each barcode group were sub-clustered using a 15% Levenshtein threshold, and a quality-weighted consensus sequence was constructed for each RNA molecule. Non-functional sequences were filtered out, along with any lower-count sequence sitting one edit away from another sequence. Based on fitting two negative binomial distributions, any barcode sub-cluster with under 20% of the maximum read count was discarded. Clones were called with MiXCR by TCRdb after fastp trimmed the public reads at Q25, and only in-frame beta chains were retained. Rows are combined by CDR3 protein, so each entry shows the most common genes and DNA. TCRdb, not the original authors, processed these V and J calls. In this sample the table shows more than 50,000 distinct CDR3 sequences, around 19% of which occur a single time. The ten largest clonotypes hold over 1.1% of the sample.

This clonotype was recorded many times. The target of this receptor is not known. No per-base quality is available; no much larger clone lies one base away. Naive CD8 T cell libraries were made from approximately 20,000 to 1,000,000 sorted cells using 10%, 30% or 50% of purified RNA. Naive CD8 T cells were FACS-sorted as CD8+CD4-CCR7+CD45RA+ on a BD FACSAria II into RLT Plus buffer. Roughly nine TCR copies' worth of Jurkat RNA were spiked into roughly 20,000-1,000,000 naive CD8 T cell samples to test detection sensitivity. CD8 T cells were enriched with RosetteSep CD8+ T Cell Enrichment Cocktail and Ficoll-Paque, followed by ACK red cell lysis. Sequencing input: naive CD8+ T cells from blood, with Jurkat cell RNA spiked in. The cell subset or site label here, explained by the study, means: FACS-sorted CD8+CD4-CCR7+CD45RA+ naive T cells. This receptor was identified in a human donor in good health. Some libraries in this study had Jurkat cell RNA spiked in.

The CDR3 protein sequence reads: CASSLYMNTEAFF. The DNA sequence is given as TGTGCCAGCAGCCTTTATATGAACACTGAAGCTTTCTTT. The rearrangement combines TRBV13 with TRBJ1-1, with no confidently assigned D gene. The CDR3 runs 13 residues from the cysteine to the phenylalanine. This entry keeps only the CDR3 DNA: 39 bases, framed from base 1. Sequences PRHDT (CDR1) and FYEKMQ (CDR2) are obtained from the germline V gene (reference sequence). V is shortened by 5 bases, J by 0 bases, and the region joining them spans 7 bases. Joined to the reference TRBV13 and TRBJ1-1 proteins, this CDR3 gives the full variable domain: AAGVIQSPRHLIKEKRETATLKCYPIPRHDTVYWYQQGPGQDPQFLISFYEKMQSDKGSIPDRFSAQQFSDYHSELNMSSLELGDSALYFCASSLYMNTEAFFGQGTRLTVV.